Below are 6 T cell receptor beta chains sequenced from a single sample in a study of blood T cell repertoires in COVID-19. Using immunoSEQ multiplex PCR, the repertoire was profiled, and TCRdb retains in-frame clones only, with some absent. The table lists fewer than 350,000 clones, about 86% of them singletons. Sequencing was carried out using PBMCs or T cells enriched from blood (not recorded which). These receptors all come from a woman in her 40s with acute COVID-19.

This clone turned up a few times. The CDR3, as DNA: TGTGCCAGCAGCACTCGACAGGCACTTCATAATTCACCCCTCCACTTT. It encodes CASSTRQALHNSPLHF. This chain connects TRBV5-4 to TRBJ1-6; TRBD1 is a possible D gene (6 bases). The V and J ends lost 4 bases and 5 bases respectively, with 16 bases between them. There are 16 residues in the CDR3. The germline gives CDR1 SGHNT, CDR2 YYREEE (reference sequence). Drawing the rest from reference TRBV5-4 and TRBJ1-6, the complete variable domain is ETGVTQSPTHLIKTRGQQVTLRCSSQSGHNTVSWYQQALGQGPQFIFQYYREEENGRGNFPPRFSGLQFPNYSSELNVNALELDDSALYLCASSTRQALHNSPLHFGNGTRLTVT.

The rearrangement links TRBV19 to TRBJ1-2; D may be TRBD1 (5 bases). From germline, CDR1 is LNHDA and CDR2 SQIVND (reference sequence). Deletions cut 9 bases from V and 5 bases from J, with 22 bases between. CDR3 size: 15 residues. The CDR3 region has the DNA TGTGCCAGCAGAGTTTCGAGACAAGGGGTTTATGGCTACACCTTC. Translation: CASRVSRQGVYGYTF.

J is TRBJ2-7 and V is TRBV7-2, with a weak D call TRBD1 (6 bases). The V and J ends lost 3 bases and 7 bases respectively, with 16 bases between them. Germline values: CDR1 SGHTA, CDR2 FQGNSA. This CDR3 is built from 14 residues. CDR3 DNA: TGTGCCAGCAGCTTTAACTCAGGGGTCTTGGAGCAGTACTTC. Residues: CASSFNSGVLEQYF. Together with reference TRBV7-2 and TRBJ2-7, the CDR3 gives the full variable domain: GAGVSQSPSNKVTEKGKDVELRCDPISGHTALYWYRQSLGQGLEFLIYFQGNSAPDKSGLPSDRFSAERTGGSVSTLTIQRTQQEDSAVYLCASSFNSGVLEQYFGPGTRLTVT.

The chain links TRBV7-2 to TRBJ2-7, with 13 bases lining up with TRBD2. V gave up 4 bases and J gave up 2 bases; unmatched junction bases: 2. The CDR3 contains 15 residues. In germline, CDR1 is SGHTA, CDR2 FQGNSA. As DNA, the CDR3 is TGTGCCAGCAGCTCCACTAGCGGGGGGGCCTACGAGCAGTACTTC. Translation gives CASSSTSGGAYEQYF.

The gene calls are TRBV28 and TRBJ1-1, with TRBD1 identical over 7 bases. CDR1 and CDR2 from the germline V gene are MDHEN and SYDVKM. The V and J ends lost 1 base and 11 bases, in that order; junction bases with no gene match: 4. The CDR3 spans 12 residues. The DNA for the CDR3 is TGTGCCAGCAGTTTATTCGGCAGGGGGGCTTTCTTT. Its translation: CASSLFGRGAFF. The whole variable domain, filled in from reference TRBV28 and TRBJ1-1, reads DVKVTQSSRYLVKRTGEKVFLECVQDMDHENMFWYRQDPGLGLRLIYFSYDVKMKEKGDIPEGYSVSREKKERFSLILESASTNQTSMYLCASSLFGRGAFFGQGTRLTVV.

The chain has TRBV3-1 (or the pseudogene TRBV3-2) and TRBJ2-7; D gene uncertain. This CDR3 comprises 14 residues. The germline CDR1 and CDR2 sequences are LGHDT and YNNKEL (reference sequence). Trimming removed 7 bases from V and 0 bases from J, with 13 bases in between. CDR3 sequence: CASTSGFHSYEQYF. The CDR3 DNA sequence: TGTGCCAGCACCTCAGGTTTTCACTCCTACGAGCAGTACTTC.